This T cell receptor (beta chain) was retrieved from a study of blood T cell repertoires in COVID-19. Study details: Sources were T cells, B-cell-depleted T cells, or PBMCs; the material itself was cDNA or gDNA.

Methods used by the authors: From reference gene primer amplification, estimates of nucleated cell counts were derived. Assay: immunoSEQ multiplex PCR; the TCRdb copy retains only in-frame clones and omits some. V, J and clone size derive from that table, while D and trimming were established from the DNA sequence. The sample shows around 230,000 clones, roughly nine tenths of them seen only once. V dropped 6 bases and J dropped 0; count of bases not matched to a gene: 3. The CDR3 spans 14 residues. Germline values: CDR1 WNHNN, CDR2 SYGVQD (reference sequence). This TCR was sampled from a man in his sixties who had recovered from COVID-19. The chain employs TRBV10-1 and TRBJ2-7; 9 positions match TRBD1. Source material: peripheral blood. CDR3 nucleotides: TGCGCCAGCAGACCGGGACAGGGCTCCTACGAGCAGTACGTC. It is translated as CASRPGQGSYEQYV.